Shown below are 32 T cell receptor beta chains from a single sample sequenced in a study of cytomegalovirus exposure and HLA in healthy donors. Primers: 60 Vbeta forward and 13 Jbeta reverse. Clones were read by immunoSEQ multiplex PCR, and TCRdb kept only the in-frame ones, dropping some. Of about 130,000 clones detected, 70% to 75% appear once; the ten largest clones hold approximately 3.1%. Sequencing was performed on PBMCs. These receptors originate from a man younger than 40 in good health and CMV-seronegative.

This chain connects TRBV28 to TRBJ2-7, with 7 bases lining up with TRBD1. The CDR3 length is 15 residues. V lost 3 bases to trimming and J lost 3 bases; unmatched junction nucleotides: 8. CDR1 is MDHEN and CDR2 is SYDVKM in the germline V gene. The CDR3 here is CASSFYSGGYYEQYF. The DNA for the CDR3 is TGTGCCAGCAGTTTTTATTCAGGGGGATACTACGAGCAGTACTTC.

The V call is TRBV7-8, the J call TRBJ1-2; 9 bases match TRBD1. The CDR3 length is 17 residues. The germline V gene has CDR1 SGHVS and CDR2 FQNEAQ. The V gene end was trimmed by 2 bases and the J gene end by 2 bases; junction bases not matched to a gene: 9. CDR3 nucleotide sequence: TGTGCCAGCAGCTTATCTTCCGGGACAGGGAGAAACTATGGCTACACCTTC. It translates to CASSLSSGTGRNYGYTF.

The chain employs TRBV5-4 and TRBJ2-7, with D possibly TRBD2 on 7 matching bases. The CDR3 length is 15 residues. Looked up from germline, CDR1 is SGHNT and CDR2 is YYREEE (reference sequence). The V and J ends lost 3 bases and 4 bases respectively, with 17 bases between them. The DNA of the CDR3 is TGTGCCAGCAGCTATGGGGAGGGGGTAATTTACGAGCAGTACTTC. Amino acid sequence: CASSYGEGVIYEQYF.

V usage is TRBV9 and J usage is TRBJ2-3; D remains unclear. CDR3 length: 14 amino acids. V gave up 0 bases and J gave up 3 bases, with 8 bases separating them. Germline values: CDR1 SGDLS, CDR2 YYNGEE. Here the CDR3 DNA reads TGTGCCAGCAGCGTAGTCGGAGAGACAGATACGCAGTATTTT. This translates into CASSVVGETDTQYF.

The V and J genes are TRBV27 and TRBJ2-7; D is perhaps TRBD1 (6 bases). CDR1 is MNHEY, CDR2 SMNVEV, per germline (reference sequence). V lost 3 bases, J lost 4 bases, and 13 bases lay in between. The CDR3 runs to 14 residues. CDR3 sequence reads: CASSFLGTKYEQYF. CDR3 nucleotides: TGTGCCAGCAGTTTCCTCGGGACAAAGTACGAGCAGTACTTC.

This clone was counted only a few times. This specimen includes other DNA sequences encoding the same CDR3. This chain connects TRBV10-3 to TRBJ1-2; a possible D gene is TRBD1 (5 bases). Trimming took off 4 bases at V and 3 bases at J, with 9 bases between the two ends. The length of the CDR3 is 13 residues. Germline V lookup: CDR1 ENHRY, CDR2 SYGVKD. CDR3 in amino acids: CAISGQGDYGYTF. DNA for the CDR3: TGTGCCATCAGTGGTCAGGGTGACTATGGCTACACCTTC.

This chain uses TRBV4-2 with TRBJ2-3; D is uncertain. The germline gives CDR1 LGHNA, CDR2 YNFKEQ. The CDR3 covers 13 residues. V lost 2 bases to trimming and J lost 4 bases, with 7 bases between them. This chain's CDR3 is CASSQKLSDTQYF. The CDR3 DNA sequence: TGTGCCAGCAGCCAAAAACTGTCAGATACGCAGTATTTT.

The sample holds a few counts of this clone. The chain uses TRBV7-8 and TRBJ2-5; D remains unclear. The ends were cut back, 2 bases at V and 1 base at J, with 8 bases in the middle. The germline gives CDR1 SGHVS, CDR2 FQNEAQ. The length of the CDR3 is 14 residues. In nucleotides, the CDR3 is TGTGCCAGCAGCTTAAAGCGAACCCAAGAGACCCAGTACTTC. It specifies CASSLKRTQETQYF.

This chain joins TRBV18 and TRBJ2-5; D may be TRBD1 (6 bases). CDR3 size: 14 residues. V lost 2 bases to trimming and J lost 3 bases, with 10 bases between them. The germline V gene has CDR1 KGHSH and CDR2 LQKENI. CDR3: CASSPATGKETQYF. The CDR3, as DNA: TGTGCCAGCTCACCAGCAACAGGGAAAGAGACCCAGTACTTC.

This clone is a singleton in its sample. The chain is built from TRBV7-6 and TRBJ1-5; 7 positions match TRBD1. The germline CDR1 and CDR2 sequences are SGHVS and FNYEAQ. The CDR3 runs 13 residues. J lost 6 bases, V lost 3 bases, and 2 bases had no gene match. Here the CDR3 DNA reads TGTGCCAGCAGCTTGGCAGGGGGTCAGCCCCAGCATTTT. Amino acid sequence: CASSLAGGQPQHF.

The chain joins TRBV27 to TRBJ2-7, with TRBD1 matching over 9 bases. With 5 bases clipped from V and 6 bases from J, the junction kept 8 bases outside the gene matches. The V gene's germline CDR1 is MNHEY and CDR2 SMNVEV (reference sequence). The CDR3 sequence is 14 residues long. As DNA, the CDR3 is TGTGCCAGCAGTCTGACCTGGACAGGGGCCGAGCAGTACTTC. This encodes CASSLTWTGAEQYF.

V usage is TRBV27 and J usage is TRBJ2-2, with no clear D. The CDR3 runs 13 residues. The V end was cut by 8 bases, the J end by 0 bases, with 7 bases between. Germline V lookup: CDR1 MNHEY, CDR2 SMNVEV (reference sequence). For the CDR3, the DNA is TGTGCCAGCCTCTACCCGAACACCGGGGAGCTGTTTTTT. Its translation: CASLYPNTGELFF.

In nucleotides, the CDR3 is TGTGCCAGCAGTTACTCGGCCATTCCCTACGAGCAGTACTTC. It specifies CASSYSAIPYEQYF. V gene TRBV6-6 combines with J gene TRBJ2-7; no clear D gene. CDR1 is MNHNY and CDR2 is SVGAGI in the germline V gene (reference sequence). The V gene lost 0 bases and the J gene lost 2 bases, with 8 bases spanning the gap. This CDR3 is 14 amino acids long.

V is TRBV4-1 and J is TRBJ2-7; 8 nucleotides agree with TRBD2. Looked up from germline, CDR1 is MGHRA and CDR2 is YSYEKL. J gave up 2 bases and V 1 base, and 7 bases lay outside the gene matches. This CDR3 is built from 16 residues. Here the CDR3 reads CASSQGTGTRAYEQYF. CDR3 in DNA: TGCGCCAGCAGCCAAGGCACCGGGACTAGGGCCTACGAGCAGTACTTC.

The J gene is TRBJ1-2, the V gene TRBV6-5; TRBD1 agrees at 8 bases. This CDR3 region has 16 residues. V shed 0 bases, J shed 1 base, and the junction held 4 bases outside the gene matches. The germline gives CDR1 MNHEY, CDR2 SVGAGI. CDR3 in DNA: TGTGCCAGCAGTTACTCGAGGACAGGGATTAACTATGGCTACACCTTC. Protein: CASSYSRTGINYGYTF.

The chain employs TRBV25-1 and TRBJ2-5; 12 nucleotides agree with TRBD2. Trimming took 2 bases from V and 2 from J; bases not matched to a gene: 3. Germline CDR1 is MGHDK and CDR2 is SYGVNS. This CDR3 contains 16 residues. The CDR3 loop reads CASSEDGLAGQETQYF. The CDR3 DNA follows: TGTGCCAGCAGTGAAGATGGACTAGCGGGACAAGAGACCCAGTACTTC. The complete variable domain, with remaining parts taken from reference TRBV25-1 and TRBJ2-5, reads EADIYQTPRYLVIGTGKKITLECSQTMGHDKMYWYQQDPGMELHLIHYSYGVNSTEKGDLSSESTVSRIRTEHFPLTLESARPSHTSQYLCASSEDGLAGQETQYFGPGTRLLVL.

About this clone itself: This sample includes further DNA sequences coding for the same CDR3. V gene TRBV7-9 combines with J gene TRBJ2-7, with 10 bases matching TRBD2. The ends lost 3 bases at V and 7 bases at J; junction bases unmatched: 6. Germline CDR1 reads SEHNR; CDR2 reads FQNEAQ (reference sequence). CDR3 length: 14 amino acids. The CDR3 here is CASSFELAGLEQYF. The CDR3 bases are TGTGCCAGCAGCTTCGAACTAGCGGGATTGGAGCAGTACTTC.

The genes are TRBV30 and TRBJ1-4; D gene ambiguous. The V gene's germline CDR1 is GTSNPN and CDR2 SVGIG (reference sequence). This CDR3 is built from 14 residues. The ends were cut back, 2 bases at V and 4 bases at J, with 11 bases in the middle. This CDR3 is CAWSLQTLNEKLFF. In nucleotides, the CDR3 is TGTGCCTGGAGTTTACAGACCCTTAATGAAAAACTGTTTTTT.

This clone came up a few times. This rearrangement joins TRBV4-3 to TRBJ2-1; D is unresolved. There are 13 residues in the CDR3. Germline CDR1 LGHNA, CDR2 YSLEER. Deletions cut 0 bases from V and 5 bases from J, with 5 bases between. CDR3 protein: CASSQDQNNEQFF. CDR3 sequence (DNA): TGCGCCAGCAGCCAAGATCAAAACAATGAGCAGTTCTTC.

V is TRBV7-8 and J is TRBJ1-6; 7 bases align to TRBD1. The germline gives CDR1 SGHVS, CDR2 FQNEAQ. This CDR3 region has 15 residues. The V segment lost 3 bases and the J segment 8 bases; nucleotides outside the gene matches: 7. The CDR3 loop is CASSLVQGIYSPLHF. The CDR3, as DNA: TGTGCCAGCAGCTTGGTACAGGGGATTTATTCACCCCTCCACTTT.

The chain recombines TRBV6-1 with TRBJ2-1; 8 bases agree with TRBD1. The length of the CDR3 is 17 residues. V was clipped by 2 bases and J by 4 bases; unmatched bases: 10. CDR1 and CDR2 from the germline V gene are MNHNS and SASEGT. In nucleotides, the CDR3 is TGTGCCAGCAGTGAATTGTTAGGGACAGGTACTTACAATGAGCAGTTCTTC. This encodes CASSELLGTGTYNEQFF.

CDR3 DNA: TGTGCCAGCAGTTGGCCCCGAGTCGGGACAGGGCCCTACGAGCAGTACTTC. It encodes CASSWPRVGTGPYEQYF. This sequence joins TRBV28 and TRBJ2-7; 9 bases are a match to TRBD1. Germline V CDR1 and CDR2: MDHEN, SYDVKM. Trimming removed 4 bases from V and 2 bases from J; junction bases left unmatched: 12. The CDR3 spans 17 residues. The full variable domain, completed using reference TRBV28 and TRBJ2-7, is DVKVTQSSRYLVKRTGEKVFLECVQDMDHENMFWYRQDPGLGLRLIYFSYDVKMKEKGDIPEGYSVSREKKERFSLILESASTNQTSMYLCASSWPRVGTGPYEQYFGPGTRLTVT.

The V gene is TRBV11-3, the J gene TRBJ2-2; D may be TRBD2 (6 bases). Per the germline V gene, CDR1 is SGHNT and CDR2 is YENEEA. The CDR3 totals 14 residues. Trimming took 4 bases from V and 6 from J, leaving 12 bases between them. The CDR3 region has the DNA TGTGCCAGCAGCTCCGAAGGCGGGGCCGGGGAGCTGTTTTTT. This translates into CASSSEGGAGELFF.

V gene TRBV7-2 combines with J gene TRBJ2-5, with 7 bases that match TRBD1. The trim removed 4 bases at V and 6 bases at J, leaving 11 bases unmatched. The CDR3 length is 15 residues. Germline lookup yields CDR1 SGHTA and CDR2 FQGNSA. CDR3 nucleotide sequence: TGTGCCAGCAGCTACACAGGGGCGGCGGGTCAGACCCAGTACTTC. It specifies CASSYTGAAGQTQYF.

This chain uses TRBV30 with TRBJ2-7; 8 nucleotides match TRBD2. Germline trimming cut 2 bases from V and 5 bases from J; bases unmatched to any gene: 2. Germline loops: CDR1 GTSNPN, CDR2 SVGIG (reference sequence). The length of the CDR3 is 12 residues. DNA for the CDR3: TGTGCCTGGAGTTCGGGAGGGGACGAGCAGTACTTC. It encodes CAWSSGGDEQYF.

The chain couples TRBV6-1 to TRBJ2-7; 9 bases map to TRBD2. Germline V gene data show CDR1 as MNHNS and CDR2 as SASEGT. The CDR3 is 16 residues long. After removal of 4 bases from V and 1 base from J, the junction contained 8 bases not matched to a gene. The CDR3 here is CASSGAGGDGSYEQYF. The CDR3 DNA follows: TGTGCCAGCAGTGGGGCGGGGGGGGACGGGTCCTACGAGCAGTACTTC.

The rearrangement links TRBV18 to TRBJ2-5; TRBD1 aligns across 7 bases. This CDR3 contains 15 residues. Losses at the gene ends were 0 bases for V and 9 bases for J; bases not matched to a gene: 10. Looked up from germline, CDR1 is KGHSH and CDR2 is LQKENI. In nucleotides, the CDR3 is TGTGCCAGCTCACCACCGTCGACAGGGCGCGCGGCCCAGTACTTC. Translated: CASSPPSTGRAAQYF.

CDR3: CASGTGFGYDYGYTF. In DNA form, the CDR3 reads TGTGCCAGCGGGACAGGGTTCGGGTATGATTATGGCTACACCTTC. This sequence joins TRBV2 and TRBJ1-2, with 9 bases that match TRBD1. The CDR3 contains 15 residues. Germline V lookup: CDR1 SNHLY, CDR2 FYNNEI. V gave up 8 bases and J gave up 5 bases; unmatched junction bases: 12.

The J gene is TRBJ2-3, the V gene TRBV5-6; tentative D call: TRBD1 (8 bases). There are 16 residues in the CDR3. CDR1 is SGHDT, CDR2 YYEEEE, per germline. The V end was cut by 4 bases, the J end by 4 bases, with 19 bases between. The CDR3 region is CASSLTGGARSDTQYF. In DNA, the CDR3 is TGTGCCAGCAGCCTAACAGGGGGGGCAAGGTCAGATACGCAGTATTTT.

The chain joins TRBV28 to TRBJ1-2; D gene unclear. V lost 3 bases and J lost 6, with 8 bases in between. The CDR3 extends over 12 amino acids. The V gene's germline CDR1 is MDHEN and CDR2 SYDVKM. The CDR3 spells CASSFYVDGYTF. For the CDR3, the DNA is TGTGCCAGCAGTTTCTACGTAGATGGCTACACCTTC.

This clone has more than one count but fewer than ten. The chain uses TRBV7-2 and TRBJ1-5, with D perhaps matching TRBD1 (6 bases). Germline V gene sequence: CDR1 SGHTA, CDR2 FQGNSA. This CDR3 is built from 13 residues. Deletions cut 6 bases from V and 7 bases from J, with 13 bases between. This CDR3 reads CASRRDQGQPQHF. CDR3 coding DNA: TGTGCCAGCAGACGCGACCAGGGGCAGCCCCAGCATTTT.

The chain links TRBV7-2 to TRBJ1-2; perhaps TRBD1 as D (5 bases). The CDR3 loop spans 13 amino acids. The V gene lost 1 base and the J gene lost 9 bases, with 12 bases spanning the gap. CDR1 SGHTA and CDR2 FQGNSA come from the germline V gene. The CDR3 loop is CASSLVSGKSYTF. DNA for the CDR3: TGTGCCAGCAGCTTAGTCTCAGGGAAGAGCTACACCTTC.